The rows below give T cell receptor beta chains drawn from one sample of a study of cytomegalovirus exposure and HLA in healthy donors. Clones were sequenced by immunoSEQ multiplex PCR, and TCRdb holds only the in-frame ones, with some missing. The sample includes about 180,000 clones, under 85% of them seen just once. The sequencing sample was made of PBMCs. The receptor set was obtained from a human donor in good health. CDR3s include the opening cysteine and the closing phenylalanine or tryptophan. The order of the fields is D gene, V gene, J gene, clone size, CDR3 DNA, CDR3 protein. A D gene is named only where the DNA matches it firmly. Clone size, where shown, is once, few, many, or a class for clones that have expanded.

>TRBD2|TRBV7-9|TRBJ2-3|.
TGTGCCAGCGAGAGTAGCGGGGGGGCGGGCACAGATACGCAGTATTTT
CASESSGGAGTDTQYF
>.|TRBV5-4|TRBJ1-2|few
TGTGCCAGCAGCTTCCGGGGTAAGGATGGCTACACCTTC
CASSFRGKDGYTF
>.|TRBV7-9|TRBJ1-5|.
TGTGCCAGCAGCTTGACAGGACCAGGCAATCAGCCCCAGCATTTT
CASSLTGPGNQPQHF
>.|TRBV6-1|TRBJ2-1|.
TGTGCCAGCAGTGAACAAGCCTCCGGTTCCTACAATGAGCAGTTCTTC
CASSEQASGSYNEQFF
>.|TRBV5-1|TRBJ2-1|few
TGCGCCAGCAGCTTAGAGGACAGTGGTTACAATGAGCAGTTCTTC
CASSLEDSGYNEQFF
>.|TRBV9|TRBJ1-2|.
TGTGCCAGCAGCGTAGACCCGGCGGCGACCTATGGCTACACCTTC
CASSVDPAATYGYTF
>.|TRBV15|TRBJ1-5|.
TGTGCCACCAGCAGAGATCGCCCGGGCAATCAGCCCCAGCATTTT
CATSRDRPGNQPQHF
>.|TRBV19|TRBJ1-2|.
TGTGCCAGTGGATTCAGGGCGACTAACTATGGCTACACCTTC
CASGFRATNYGYTF
>TRBD1|TRBV7-2|TRBJ1-2|.
TGTGCCAGCAGCCCTCCAGGGGGCTCGGGCTACACCTTC
CASSPPGGSGYTF
>TRBD2|TRBV7-2|TRBJ2-1|.
TGTGCCAGCAGCCCGGGACTAGCGGGGTACAATGAGCAGTTCTTC
CASSPGLAGYNEQFF
>TRBD1|TRBV19|TRBJ1-1|.
TGTGCCACCCGGACAGGCGGAGGGCCCACTGAAGCTTTCTTT
CATRTGGGPTEAFF
>TRBD1|TRBV4-1|TRBJ1-1|.
TGCGCCAGCAGCCAAGAGCAGGGGGCTAGAGCTTTCTTT
CASSQEQGARAFF
>.|TRBV4-1|TRBJ2-7|.
TGCGCCAGCAGCCCCGCAAGCTCCTACGAGCAGTACTTC
CASSPASSYEQYF
>.|TRBV18|TRBJ2-1|.
TGTGCCAGCTCCCTGTTCGGGACTTCAGCTTACAATGAGCAGTTCTTC
CASSLFGTSAYNEQFF
>TRBD1|TRBV4-2|TRBJ1-2|few
TGTGCCAGCAGCCAATCGCACAGGGGGGATAGCTATGGCTACACCTTC
CASSQSHRGDSYGYTF
>.|TRBV9|TRBJ1-3|.
TGTGCCAGCAGCGCCAATCCCGGAAACACCATATATTTT
CASSANPGNTIYF
>TRBD1|TRBV19|TRBJ1-1|.
TGTGCCAGTAGTGCGGACAGGGGTCGGAACACTGAAGCTTTCTTT
CASSADRGRNTEAFF
>.|TRBV27|TRBJ1-4|.
TGTGCCAGCAGCCGGGGGTGGGGGGAAAAACTGTTTTTT
CASSRGWGEKLFF
>TRBD1|TRBV5-1|TRBJ2-1|.
TGCGCCAGCAGCCACTCCCGGGACAGGGTGGCGAATGAGCAGTTCTTC
CASSHSRDRVANEQFF
>.|TRBV4-2|TRBJ1-6|.
TGTGCCAGCAGCCGAGGACAGAATTCACCCCTCCACTTT
CASSRGQNSPLHF
>.|TRBV18|TRBJ2-3|.
TGTGCCAGCTCACCTGGCGGCCCCAGAGATACGCAGTATTTT
CASSPGGPRDTQYF
>TRBD2|TRBV27|TRBJ2-5|.
TGTGCCAGCAGTTTATTGAGGGCGGGGGGGCAGGAGACCCAGTACTTC
CASSLLRAGGQETQYF
>.|TRBV5-1|TRBJ1-2|few
TGCGCCAGCAGACCCGGGAGCTATGGCTACACCTTC
CASRPGSYGYTF